These 7 T cell receptor beta chains share one sample of origin, sequenced in a study of blood T cell repertoires in COVID-19. Assay: immunoSEQ multiplex PCR; the TCRdb copy retains only in-frame clones and omits some. The table has a few hundred thousand clones, 89% seen once. Material for sequencing was peripheral blood. Receptors originate from a man aged 18 to 29 who had recovered from COVID-19.

V and J are TRBV18 and TRBJ1-3, with 7 bases fitting TRBD1. Germline loops: CDR1 KGHSH, CDR2 LQKENI. The CDR3 contains 15 residues. Trimming removed 5 bases from V and 1 base from J; junction bases left unmatched: 5. CDR3 region: CASSTGTASGNTIYF. As DNA, the CDR3 is TGTGCCAGCTCAACCGGGACAGCGTCTGGAAACACCATATATTTT.

The rearrangement uses TRBV6-6 and TRBJ1-1; no clear D. V was clipped by 0 bases and J by 2 bases, with 4 bases between them. CDR1 MNHNY and CDR2 SVGAGI come from the germline V gene (reference sequence). The CDR3 loop spans 13 amino acids. Written as DNA, the CDR3 is TGTGCCAGCAGTTACTCGAGTAACACTGAAGCTTTCTTT. It codes for CASSYSSNTEAFF.

The chain uses TRBV7-3 and TRBJ2-5; no definite D call. The CDR3 consists of 14 residues. Germline CDR1 SGHTA, CDR2 FQGTGA. Trimming shortened V by 0 bases and J by 4 bases, and 9 bases separated the two germline ends. CDR3 amino acids: CASSLTLGSETQYF. CDR3 coding DNA: TGTGCCAGCAGCTTAACGTTGGGCTCAGAGACCCAGTACTTC.

As DNA, the CDR3 is TGTGCCAGCAGCCTTCACAGGGATTCAGGCTATGGCTACACCTTC. Translated, it gives CASSLHRDSGYGYTF. The chain combines TRBV5-8 with TRBJ1-2; a possible D gene is TRBD1 (6 bases). This CDR3 region has 15 residues. From germline, CDR1 is SGHTS and CDR2 YDEGEE. Trimming left V 4 bases short and J 4 bases short, with 17 bases between.

The rearrangement links TRBV29-1 to TRBJ2-2; a weak D match, TRBD1 (6 bases). Germline V lookup: CDR1 SQVTM, CDR2 ANQGSEA. Trimming cost V 5 bases and J 3 bases, with 22 bases left between them. The CDR3 contains 17 residues. The chain's CDR3 is CSVITGRLFGDTGELFF. The CDR3 nucleotides are TGCAGCGTTATTACAGGGCGACTTTTTGGTGACACCGGGGAGCTGTTTTTT.

The J gene is TRBJ1-1, the V gene TRBV19; weak D call: TRBD1 (5 bases). The CDR3 is made up of 12 amino acids. The germline gives CDR1 LNHDA, CDR2 SQIVND (reference sequence). Trimming left V 5 bases short and J 10 bases short, with 14 bases between. CDR3 nucleotides: TGTGCCAGTAGTCCCCTCTCGGGGGTAGCTTTCTTT. Translating gives CASSPLSGVAFF. Together with reference TRBV19 and TRBJ1-1, the CDR3 gives the full variable domain: DGGITQSPKYLFRKEGQNVTLSCEQNLNHDAMYWYRQDPGQGLRLIYYSQIVNDFQKGDIAEGYSVSREKKESFPLTVTSAQKNPTAFYLCASSPLSGVAFFGQGTRLTVV.

V usage is TRBV2 and J usage is TRBJ1-1, with D uncertain. CDR3 length: 16 amino acids. Trimming took off 7 bases at V and 0 bases at J, with 18 bases between the two ends. Germline V gene data show CDR1 as SNHLY and CDR2 as FYNNEI. This chain's CDR3 is CASTRGYGYMNTEAFF. The CDR3, as DNA: TGTGCCAGCACCCGAGGATATGGATACATGAACACTGAAGCTTTCTTT. The whole variable domain, filled in from reference TRBV2 and TRBJ1-1, reads EPEVTQTPSHQVTQMGQEVILRCVPISNHLYFYWYRQILGQKVEFLVSFYNNEISEKSEIFDDQFSVERPDGSNFTLKIRSTKLEDSAMYFCASTRGYGYMNTEAFFGQGTRLTVV.